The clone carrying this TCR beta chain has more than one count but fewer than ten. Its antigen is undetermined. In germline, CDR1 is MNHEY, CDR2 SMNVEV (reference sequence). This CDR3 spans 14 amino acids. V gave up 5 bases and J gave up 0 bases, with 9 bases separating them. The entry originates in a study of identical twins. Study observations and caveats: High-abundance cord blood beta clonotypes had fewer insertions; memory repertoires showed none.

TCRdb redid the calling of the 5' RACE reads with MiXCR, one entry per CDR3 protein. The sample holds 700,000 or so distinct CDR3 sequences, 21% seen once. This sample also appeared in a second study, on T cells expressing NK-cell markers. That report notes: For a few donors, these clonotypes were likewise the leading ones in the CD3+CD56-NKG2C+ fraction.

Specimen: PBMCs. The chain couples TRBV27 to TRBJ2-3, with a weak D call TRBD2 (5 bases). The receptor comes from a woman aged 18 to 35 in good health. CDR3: CASSRWTSTDTQYF. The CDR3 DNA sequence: TGTGCCAGCAGTCGCTGGACTAGCACAGATACGCAGTATTTT.